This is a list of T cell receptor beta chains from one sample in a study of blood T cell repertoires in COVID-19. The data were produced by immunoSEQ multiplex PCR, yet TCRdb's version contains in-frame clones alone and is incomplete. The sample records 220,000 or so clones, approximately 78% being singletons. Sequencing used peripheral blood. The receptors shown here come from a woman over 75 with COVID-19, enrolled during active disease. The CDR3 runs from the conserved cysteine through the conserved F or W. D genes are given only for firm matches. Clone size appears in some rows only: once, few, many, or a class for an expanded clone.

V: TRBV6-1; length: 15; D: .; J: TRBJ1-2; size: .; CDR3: CASSEQGGANYGYTF; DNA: TGTGCCAGCAGTGAACAAGGGGGAGCTAACTATGGCTACACCTTC
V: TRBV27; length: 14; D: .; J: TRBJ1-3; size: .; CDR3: CASRSTGSGNTIYF; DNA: TGTGCCAGCAGATCGACAGGCTCTGGAAACACCATATATTTT
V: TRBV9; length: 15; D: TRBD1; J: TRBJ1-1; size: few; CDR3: CASSVGQGMNTEAFF; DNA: TGTGCCAGCAGCGTTGGACAGGGCATGAACACTGAAGCTTTCTTT
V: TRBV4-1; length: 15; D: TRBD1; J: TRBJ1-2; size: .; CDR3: CASSQAPGQELGYTF; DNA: TGCGCCAGCAGCCAAGCCCCTGGACAGGAGCTCGGCTACACCTTC
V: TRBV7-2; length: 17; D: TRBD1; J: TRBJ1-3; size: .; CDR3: CASSYLTGGLSGNTIYF; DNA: TGTGCCAGCAGCTACCTCACAGGGGGGTTGTCTGGAAACACCATATATTTT
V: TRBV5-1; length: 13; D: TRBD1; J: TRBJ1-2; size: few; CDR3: CASSVTGGYGYTF; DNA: TGCGCCAGCAGCGTGACAGGGGGTTATGGCTACACCTTC
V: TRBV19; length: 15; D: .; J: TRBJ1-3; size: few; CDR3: CASRRQIYSGNTIYF; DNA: TGTGCCAGTAGGCGGCAGATCTACTCTGGAAACACCATATATTTT
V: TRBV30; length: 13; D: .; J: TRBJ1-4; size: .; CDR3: CAWSLQFNEKLFF; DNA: TGTGCCTGGAGTTTGCAGTTTAATGAAAAACTGTTTTTT
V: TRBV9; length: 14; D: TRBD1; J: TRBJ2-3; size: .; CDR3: CASSRTGGTDTQYF; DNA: TGTGCCAGCAGTAGGACAGGGGGCACAGATACGCAGTATTTT
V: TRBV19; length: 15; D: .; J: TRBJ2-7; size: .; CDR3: CASSPNPGGAYEQYF; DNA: TGTGCCAGTAGTCCCAACCCCGGAGGGGCTTACGAGCAGTACTTC
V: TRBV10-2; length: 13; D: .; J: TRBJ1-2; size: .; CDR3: CASSESNLRGYTF; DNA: TGCGCCAGCAGTGAGTCGAACCTGCGTGGCTACACCTTC
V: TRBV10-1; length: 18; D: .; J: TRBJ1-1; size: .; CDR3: CASTSRSSRAGISTEAFF; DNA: TGCGCCAGCACCTCTCGATCGTCGAGGGCGGGGATAAGCACTGAAGCTTTCTTT
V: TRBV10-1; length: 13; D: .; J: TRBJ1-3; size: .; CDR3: CASRRAAGNTIYF; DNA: TGCGCCAGCCGGCGGGCAGCTGGAAACACCATATATTTT
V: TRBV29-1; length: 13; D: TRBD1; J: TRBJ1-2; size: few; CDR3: CSVGTGTNYGYTF; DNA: TGCAGCGTGGGGACAGGTACCAACTATGGCTACACCTTC
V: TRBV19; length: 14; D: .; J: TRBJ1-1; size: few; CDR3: CASSIGRGNTEAFF; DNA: TGTGCCAGTAGTATCGGCAGGGGGAACACTGAAGCTTTCTTT
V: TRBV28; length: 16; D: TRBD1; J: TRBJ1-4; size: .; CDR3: CASSSPTGPTNEKLFF; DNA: TGTGCCAGCAGTTCGCCGACAGGGCCTACTAATGAAAAACTGTTTTTT
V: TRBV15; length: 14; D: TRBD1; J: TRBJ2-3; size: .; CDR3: CATSRRTGPDTQYF; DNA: TGTGCCACCAGCAGACGGACAGGGCCGGATACGCAGTATTTT
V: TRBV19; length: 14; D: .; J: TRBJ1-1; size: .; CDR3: CASSNLRLNTEAFF; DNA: TGTGCCAGTAGTAATTTGAGGTTAAACACTGAAGCTTTCTTT
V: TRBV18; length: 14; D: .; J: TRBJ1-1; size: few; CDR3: CASSQQGQNTEAFF; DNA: TGTGCCAGCTCACAGCAGGGGCAGAACACTGAAGCTTTCTTT
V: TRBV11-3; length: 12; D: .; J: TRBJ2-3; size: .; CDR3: CASSFSGNTQYF; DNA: TGTGCCAGCAGCTTCTCGGGGAATACGCAGTATTTT
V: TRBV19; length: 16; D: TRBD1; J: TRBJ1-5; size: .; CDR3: CASSITRQGSNQPQHF; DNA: TGTGCCAGTAGCATAACGAGACAGGGAAGCAATCAGCCCCAGCATTTT
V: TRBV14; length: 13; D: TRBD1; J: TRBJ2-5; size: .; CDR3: CASSRGQGWTQYF; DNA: TGTGCCAGCAGCCGGGGACAGGGGTGGACCCAGTACTTC
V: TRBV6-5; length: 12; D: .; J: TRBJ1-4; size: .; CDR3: CASNLFGEKLFF; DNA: TGTGCCAGCAACTTGTTCGGTGAAAAACTGTTTTTT
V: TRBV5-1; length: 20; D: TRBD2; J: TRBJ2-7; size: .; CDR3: CASSLAGSGRRSYYAYEQYF; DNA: TGCGCCAGCAGCTTGGCCGGGAGCGGGAGGCGCTCATATTATGCCTACGAGCAGTACTTC
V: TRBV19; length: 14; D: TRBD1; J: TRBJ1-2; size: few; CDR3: CASIGQGAGYGYTF; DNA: TGTGCCAGTATCGGACAGGGGGCTGGCTATGGCTACACCTTC
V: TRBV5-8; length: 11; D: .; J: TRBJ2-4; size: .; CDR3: CASSLADIQYF; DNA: TGTGCCAGCAGCTTGGCGGACATTCAGTACTTC
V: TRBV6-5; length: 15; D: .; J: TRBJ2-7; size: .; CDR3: CASSYTSGTPYEQYF; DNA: TGTGCCAGCAGTTACACGTCCGGGACACCCTACGAGCAGTACTTC
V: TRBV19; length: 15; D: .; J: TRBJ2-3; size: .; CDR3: CASSIGGQNTDTQYF; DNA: TGTGCCAGTAGTATCGGGGGACAGAACACAGATACGCAGTATTTT
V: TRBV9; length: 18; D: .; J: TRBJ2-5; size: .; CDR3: CASSVATMGRGDQETQYF; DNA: TGTGCCAGCAGCGTAGCTACAATGGGCAGGGGAGACCAAGAGACCCAGTACTTC
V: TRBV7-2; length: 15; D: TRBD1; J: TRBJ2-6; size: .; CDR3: CAGGTGYSGANVLTF; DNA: TGTGCAGGGGGGACAGGGTACTCTGGGGCCAACGTCCTGACTTTC
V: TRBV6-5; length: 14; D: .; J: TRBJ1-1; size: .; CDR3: CASRLPGQNTEAFF; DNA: TGTGCCAGCAGACTACCGGGACAAAACACTGAAGCTTTCTTT
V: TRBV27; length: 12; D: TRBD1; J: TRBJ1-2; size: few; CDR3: CASRGRGLDYTF; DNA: TGTGCCAGCCGCGGCAGGGGGTTGGACTACACCTTC
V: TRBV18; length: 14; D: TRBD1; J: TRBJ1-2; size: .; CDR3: CASSRDRGNGGYTF; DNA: TGTGCCAGCTCACGTGACAGGGGTAACGGTGGCTACACCTTC
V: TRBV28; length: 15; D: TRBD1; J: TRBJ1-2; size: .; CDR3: CASRPGQLYNYGYTF; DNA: TGTGCCAGCAGGCCGGGACAGCTCTATAACTATGGCTACACCTTC
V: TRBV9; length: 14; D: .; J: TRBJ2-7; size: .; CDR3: CASSVDWVQREQYF; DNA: TGTGCCAGCAGCGTAGACTGGGTCCAGAGGGAGCAGTACTTC
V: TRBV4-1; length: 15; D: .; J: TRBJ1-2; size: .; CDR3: CASSQSRFPHYGYTF; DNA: TGCGCCAGCAGCCAAAGCCGGTTTCCACACTATGGCTACACCTTC
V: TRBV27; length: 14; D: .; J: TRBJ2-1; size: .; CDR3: CASPWESYNNEQFF; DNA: TGTGCCAGCCCCTGGGAGAGCTACAACAATGAGCAGTTCTTC
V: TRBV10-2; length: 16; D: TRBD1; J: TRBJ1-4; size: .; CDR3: CASSRRAGQGNEKLFF; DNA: TGCGCCAGCAGCCGAAGGGCGGGACAGGGGAATGAAAAACTGTTTTTT
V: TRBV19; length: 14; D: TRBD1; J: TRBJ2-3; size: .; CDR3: CASSMGQGWDTQYF; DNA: TGTGCCAGTAGTATGGGACAGGGTTGGGATACGCAGTATTTT
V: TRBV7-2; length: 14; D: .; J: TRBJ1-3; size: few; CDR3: CASSLQFSGNTIYF; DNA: TGTGCCAGCAGCTTACAATTCTCTGGAAACACCATATATTTT
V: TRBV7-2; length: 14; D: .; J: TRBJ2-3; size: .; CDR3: CASSLGDSTDTQYF; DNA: TGTGCCAGCAGCTTGGGAGACAGCACAGATACGCAGTATTTT
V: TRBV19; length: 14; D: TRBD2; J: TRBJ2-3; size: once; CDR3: CASLSSGGPDTQYF; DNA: TGTGCCAGTCTTTCTAGCGGGGGCCCAGATACGCAGTATTTT
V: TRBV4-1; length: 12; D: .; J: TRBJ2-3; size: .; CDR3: CASSHNSDTQYF; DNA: TGCGCCAGCAGCCACAACAGCGATACGCAGTATTTT
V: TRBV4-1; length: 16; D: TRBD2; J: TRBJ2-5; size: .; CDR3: CASSQEGAGGQETQYF; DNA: TGCGCCAGCAGCCAAGAAGGGGCGGGGGGGCAGGAGACCCAGTACTTC
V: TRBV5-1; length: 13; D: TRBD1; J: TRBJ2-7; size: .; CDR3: CASSHGQGSEQYF; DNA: TGCGCCAGCAGCCACGGACAGGGGTCGGAGCAGTACTTC
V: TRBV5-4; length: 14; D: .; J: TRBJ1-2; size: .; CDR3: CASRPAGVNYGYTF; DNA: TGTGCCAGCAGACCGGCCGGGGTAAACTATGGCTACACCTTC
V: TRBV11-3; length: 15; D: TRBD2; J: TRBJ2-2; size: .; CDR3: CASSPGLGNTGELFF; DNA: TGTGCCAGCAGCCCGGGACTAGGGAACACCGGGGAGCTGTTTTTT
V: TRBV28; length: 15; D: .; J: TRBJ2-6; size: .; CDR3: CASSPGSYGANVLTF; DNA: TGTGCCAGCAGCCCGGGATCTTACGGGGCCAACGTCCTGACTTTC
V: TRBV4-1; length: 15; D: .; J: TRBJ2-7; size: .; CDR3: CASSLRGSFSYEQYF; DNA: TGCGCCAGCAGCCTGAGGGGGAGCTTTTCCTACGAGCAGTACTTC
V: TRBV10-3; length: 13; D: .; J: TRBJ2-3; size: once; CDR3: CAAGAGWSDTQYF; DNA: TGTGCCGCTGGAGCAGGGTGGTCAGATACGCAGTATTTT
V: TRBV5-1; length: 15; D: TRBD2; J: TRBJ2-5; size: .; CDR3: CASSLEGGRQETQYF; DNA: TGCGCCAGCAGCTTGGAGGGAGGGAGGCAAGAGACCCAGTACTTC
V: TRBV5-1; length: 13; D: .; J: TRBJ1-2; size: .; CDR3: CASSLGRVYGYTF; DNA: TGCGCCAGCAGCTTGGGCAGGGTTTACGGCTACACCTTC